This TCR beta chain was profiled in a study of cytomegalovirus exposure and HLA in healthy donors (dated by TCRdb to about 2017). General notes on the study: In an earlier analysis of approximately 500 of the donors, 276 Gb of sequence data and 100 million or so unique TCR beta sequences from 150 million to 200 million T cells were reported. The study aimed to test whether cataloging public T cell receptors could reveal signatures of past pathogen exposure. Every repertoire in the discovery cohort had been generated on one and the same sequencing platform. The study used immunosequencing to profile the T cell repertoires of several hundred subjects and linked those repertoires to cytomegalovirus serostatus. Of the 300 to 500 genotyped donors, 70% to 90% were placed in the genetic ancestry cluster associated with self-reported Caucasian donors. An earlier analysis of nearly 600 of the donors applied high-throughput TCR beta sequencing to assess whether each TCR beta V gene segment acted as functional or pseudogenic. A later genetic analysis took genome-wide SNP genotypes for about 55% of the roughly 670 donors and used that subset as a discovery cohort. Donor age, sex, ethnicity and CMV serostatus were collected together with the repertoire data. In the later analysis, no new phenotypic data were used to find candidate immune exposures; instead, reliance was placed on TCR beta sequences and their occurrence across donors. High-throughput TCR immunosequencing, statistical association of individual TCRs with disease status, and machine learning were combined to predict cytomegalovirus infection status. HLA typing included class I and class II loci at four-digit resolution. The number of donors typed differed by locus, with about 629-630 for A, B, C, DRB1 and DQB1, roughly 520 for DQA1, 600 to 610 for DPA1, and over 400 for DPB1. Because of strong linkage in the cohort, roughly five DR-DQ haplotypes were treated as single units for association and clustering. Besides the first cohort of more than 650 subjects, a separate validation cohort made up of roughly 120 different subjects was used. A later analysis re-analyzed previously published TCR beta repertoires from 650 to 800 donors and added high-resolution HLA genotyping to study TCR occurrence patterns. About 310 gigabases of sequencing data and approximately 85 million unique TCR sequences were included in an early release covering several hundred HLA-typed donors. On average, about 240,000 unique TCR beta nucleotide sequences were sequenced per donor among some 430 genotyped donors of the cohort, with roughly 18% of those sequences being non-productive. Study-wide conclusions, independent of this receptor: Specific HLA alleles were associated with around 18,000 TCR beta sequences at a false discovery rate of 0.05 in a later analysis. A later genetic analysis reported fewer N-insertions in productive TCRs among donors in an Asian-associated ancestry cluster than the roughly 670-donor mean. Because HLA typing was unavailable for some donors at each locus, only the typed subset was used in association tests. Because the 87-base-pair reads could not distinguish some IMGT-functional V segments, including TRBV6-2 and TRBV6-3, those segments were excluded. In a later analysis, TCR association rates were found to vary across HLA loci, with the most associated TCRs seen for DRB1 alleles and the fewest for HLA-C alleles. The study gave a list of 150 to 200 TCR beta chains associated with cytomegalovirus. The presence/absence analyses assumed that sequencing depth was roughly uniform across donors, and that assumption may not be true. A cluster of highly shared sequence variants was judged likely to be a technical artifact of the sequencing pipeline. A later analysis reported that several top co-occurrence clusters appeared linked to parvovirus B19, influenza, CMV and Epstein-Barr virus. Linkage disequilibrium might explain the correlated functional status among segregating V segments, but an unknown experimental factor could not be excluded. A further reported finding was that TCR beta sequences accurately predicted the HLA-A and HLA-B alleles for most subjects in the first cohort. According to the authors, the approach could potentially be generalized to other disease states and immunological phenotypes. Immune exposure information for the cohort was limited to CMV serostatus. Cytomegalovirus status was reported to be diagnosed by the classifier with high specificity and sensitivity in both the original and validation cohorts. This cohort had only TCR beta chains sequenced, and the lack of alpha or paired-chain data limited which features could be detected. Broadly in line with IMGT annotations, most TCR beta V segments showed up in productive rearrangements about 87% or about 30% of the time in an earlier analysis of 450 to 600 of the donors. Over 15 rarely observed V segments, including chromosome 9 orphons, were excluded from the earlier analysis of several hundred of the donors because counts were too low. In vitro tests confirmed that a few of the cytomegalovirus-associated TCR beta chains recognize cytomegalovirus antigens. A later analysis found that most CMV-associated TCR beta chains appeared HLA-restricted, with HLA associations seemingly driven largely by CMV exposure. A later analysis found that HLA-associated TCR beta chains were more clonally expanded and had lower generation probabilities than equally common non-associated chains. In a later genetic analysis, a missense DCLRE1C variant was associated with V-gene and J-gene trimming of TCR beta chains, and the association was replicated in an independent cohort. When HLA alleles, especially DR and DQ, strongly co-occurred, attributing TCR associations to individual alleles was difficult. Most TCR sequences were seen in very few donors, while some public TCRs were found in many individuals.

Library method: the immunoSEQ multiplex PCR assay. For the multiplex PCR, a mixture combining 60 forward primers for TCR Vbeta segments and 13 reverse primers for TCR Jbeta segments was used. The CDR3 region of rearranged TCR beta genes was amplified from genomic DNA with a multiplex PCR assay. On the Illumina HiSeq System, the amplified TCR beta libraries were sequenced as 87-base-pair reads. For the original study's pipeline: Across the 666 repertoires, a later analysis counted 80 million or so unique TCR beta chains, roughly 11 million of which were shared by at least two donors. Raw reads were error-corrected and collapsed into unique sequences by a nearest-neighbor algorithm in which closely related sequences were merged to remove PCR and sequencing errors. To assign V, D and J gene segments, CDR3 sequences were aligned to IMGT reference sequences. For a sequence to be retained, at least a six-nucleotide match to both a V gene segment and a J gene segment was required. A rearrangement counted as productive if the CDR3 had no stop codons and remained in frame with V and J, and every other rearrangement counted as non-productive. CDR3 was defined by IMGT convention, running from the second conserved V-encoded cysteine to the conserved J-encoded phenylalanine. The earlier analysis of approximately 590 of the donors excluded any sequence lacking an unambiguous match to a single V gene segment. In an earlier analysis of some 590 of the donors, a V segment was called functional when productive rearrangements were above 56.7%, and segregating when the standard deviation between donors exceeded 5%. A statistical classification framework was built to diagnose cytomegalovirus status from the catalog of TCR beta chain sequences. In a later analysis, TCR nucleotide sequences were compared against IMGT/GENE-DB human TR gene sequences so that V and J genes could be assigned. A later analysis assigned CDR3 sequences and most-parsimonious VDJ recombination scenarios with the TCRdist pipeline. A later analysis defined each TCR beta chain by its CDR3 amino acid sequence plus V-gene family, and excluded reads lacking a unique V-gene family. To address suspected cross-contamination and a sequencing artifact, a later analysis removed 450 to 700 highly shared, low-generation-probability nucleotide sequences. A later analysis calculated a clonal expansion index for each public chain from normalized within-repertoire ranks of inferred template counts. In a later analysis, generation probabilities were computed using a VDJ recombination model fitted to out-of-frame rearrangements, and the results were checked against IGoR. In a later analysis, TCR-TCR, TCR-HLA and TCR-CMV co-occurrence was scored with hypergeometric tests, and a repertoire-size bias correction was applied to TCR pairs. In a later analysis, false discovery rates were estimated by permuting HLA or CMV assignments 20 times. In a later analysis, co-occurring TCRs were grouped using DBSCAN, with TCRdist sequence similarity added in when clustering inside HLA-allele-positive subsets. For co-occurrence clustering, repertoires with fewer than 30,000 or more than 120,000 public chains were excluded, along with five repertoires with anomalous nucleotide sharing. TCRdb took over this immuneACCESS table, retaining in-frame rearrangements with V and J assigned. Such tables are incomplete; in checked studies, under half of the missing clones stem from an unresolved V gene, and the remainder is unexplained. The V and J calls and clone size come from that table; D and trimming were worked out from the DNA. The record for this sample contains 60,000 or so clones. The ten most abundant clones make up 2.1% of the sample.

Ends trimmed: V by 5 bases, J by 7 bases; bases unmatched to a gene: 14. From the cysteine up to the phenylalanine, the CDR3 has a length of 17 residues. Just CDR3 DNA is preserved here, 51 bases in frame from base 1. For CDR1 and CDR2, the germline V gene lists SGHVS and FQNEAQ. As to this clone: The antigen it recognizes is unknown.

The cohort consisted of some 730 healthy bone marrow donors. Cohort members were all nominally healthy when sampled, although unrecorded immune exposures were likely present. The donor was CMV seronegative and was included in the group of under 450 seronegative cohort members. A peripheral blood sample was provided by each donor, and peripheral blood mononuclear cells were used for TCR beta sequencing. The Qiagen DNeasy Blood Extraction Kit was used to extract genomic DNA from the blood cell samples. The receptor was isolated from a woman aged 18 to 35 in good health and CMV-seronegative. Recombination connected TRBV7-8 to TRBJ2-2; 9 middle bases align to TRBD1. The specimen was PBMCs. The DNA reads as follows: TGTGCCAGCAGCCCCAGGGGGACAGGGTACAAGCTCGGGGAGCTGTTTTTT. Translated, this gives CASSPRGTGYKLGELFF.